One sample yielded the 19 T cell receptor beta chains listed below, sequenced in a study of blood T cell repertoires in COVID-19. Here immunoSEQ multiplex PCR was the method, and the copy in TCRdb shows in-frame clones only, minus some. The sample lists roughly 450,000 clones; roughly 91% were seen once. Material for sequencing was PBMCs or T cells enriched from blood (not recorded which). These receptors were taken from a young man who had recovered from COVID-19.

In regard to this clone: Germline is not matched at one junction end, which may reflect a read error. In DNA form, the CDR3 reads TGTGCCAGCAGAGAAGCGGGAGGCTATGAGACCCAGTACTTC. Amino acid sequence: CASREAGGYETQYF. The rearrangement uses TRBV2 and TRBJ2-5; the match to TRBD2 covers 9 bases. CDR3 length equals 14 residues. Germline-derived CDR1 and CDR2 are SNHLY and FYNNEI.

This chain links TRBV11-2 with TRBJ2-1, with 8 positions matching TRBD2. The trim removed 0 bases at V and 5 bases at J, leaving 9 bases unmatched. The CDR3 contains 17 residues. CDR1 is SGHAT and CDR2 is FQNNGV in the germline V gene. CDR3: CASSLDLGLVDHNEQFF. The CDR3, as DNA: TGTGCCAGCAGCTTAGATCTGGGACTAGTGGATCACAATGAGCAGTTCTTC.

The chain has TRBV7-3 and TRBJ1-2; 8 bases map to TRBD1. The CDR3 is 13 amino acids. V gave up 5 bases and J gave up 8 bases; unmatched junction bases: 7. From germline, CDR1 is SGHTA and CDR2 FQGTGA. The CDR3 loop is CASSPQTGDGYTF. The CDR3 nucleotides read TGTGCCAGCAGCCCCCAGACAGGGGACGGCTACACCTTC. The whole variable domain, remainder taken from reference TRBV7-3 and TRBJ1-2, is GAGVSQTPSNKVTEKGKYVELRCDPISGHTALYWYRQSLGQGPEFLIYFQGTGAADDSGLPNDRFFAVRPEGSVSTLKIQRTERGDSAVYLCASSPQTGDGYTFGSGTRLTVV.

The CDR3 DNA sequence: TGTGCCAGCACCCCTAGCGGGGGGGGCCATTCCGGGGAGCTGTTTTTT. Encoded protein: CASTPSGGGHSGELFF. V is TRBV28 and J is TRBJ2-2; 12 bases match TRBD2. CDR3 length equals 16 residues. Trimming at V came to 7 bases and at J to 6 bases, leaving 9 bases not matched to a gene. Germline loops: CDR1 MDHEN, CDR2 SYDVKM.

The chain joins TRBV3-1 (or the pseudogene TRBV3-2) to TRBJ1-2, with TRBD1 identical over 8 bases. After removal of 0 bases from V and 7 bases from J, the junction contained 7 bases not matched to a gene. Per the germline V gene, CDR1 is LGHDT and CDR2 is YNNKEL (reference sequence). The CDR3 is made up of 15 amino acids. CDR3 residues: CASSQDIQGAAGYTF. The CDR3, as DNA: TGTGCCAGCAGCCAAGACATTCAGGGGGCGGCTGGCTACACCTTC.

The rearrangement uses TRBV2 and TRBJ2-3; the D gene is possibly TRBD2 (5 bases). V lost 7 bases and J 4 bases, leaving 15 bases between the germline ends. Germline assignment: CDR1 SNHLY and CDR2 FYNNEI. The length of the CDR3 is 14 residues. CDR3 nucleotides: TGTGCCAGCATGGAGAGGGCCTTTTCAGATACGCAGTATTTT. Protein: CASMERAFSDTQYF.

The chain uses TRBV5-1 and TRBJ2-1, with 7 positions matching TRBD2. The CDR3 loop spans 12 amino acids. Per germline, CDR1 SGHRS and CDR2 YFSETQ. Trimming removed 7 bases from V and 5 bases from J; junction bases left unmatched: 3. This chain's CDR3 is CASGLADNEQFF. In DNA, the CDR3 is TGCGCCAGCGGTCTAGCGGACAATGAGCAGTTCTTC.

This clone was observed a single time. As DNA, the CDR3 is TGTGCCATCAGGGACGTCGGCGGGGTAAGGAACAATGAGCAGTTCTTC. Translated: CAIRDVGGVRNNEQFF. J is TRBJ2-1 and V is TRBV10-3; a possible D gene is TRBD2 (6 bases). The CDR3 is 16 amino acids. Germline CDR1 ENHRY, CDR2 SYGVKD. Trimming stripped 6 bases from V and 5 bases from J, with 20 bases between.

The chain uses TRBV3-1 (or the pseudogene TRBV3-2) and TRBJ1-1; D is ambiguous. The V gene's germline CDR1 is LGHDT and CDR2 YNNKEL (reference sequence). This CDR3 is built from 11 residues. V lost 6 bases and J lost 1, with 3 bases in between. CDR3 protein: CASRRNTEAFF. The CDR3 bases are TGTGCCAGCAGGAGGAACACTGAAGCTTTCTTT.

The chain recombines TRBV19 with TRBJ1-1, with D perhaps TRBD1 (6 bases). CDR3 length: 17 residues. The germline V gene encodes CDR1 LNHDA and CDR2 SQIVND (reference sequence). The V and J ends lost 4 bases and 1 base respectively, with 19 bases between them. CDR3 loop: CASSTKPWDTTNTEAFF. The CDR3 bases are TGTGCCAGTAGTACCAAGCCGTGGGACACAACGAACACTGAAGCTTTCTTT.

This clone was recorded a few times. The V call is TRBV7-3, the J call TRBJ1-2, with D perhaps TRBD1 (6 bases). CDR1 is SGHTA, CDR2 FQGTGA, per germline. Between the trimmed V and J ends, which lost 2 bases and 8 bases, there was a span of 9 bases. The CDR3 consists of 12 residues. CDR3 coding DNA: TGTGCCAGCAGCTTAGGGGGCCAAGGCTACACCTTC. Its translation is CASSLGGQGYTF.

About this clone: The junction departs from the called germline gene at one end, perhaps through a read error. The V and J genes are TRBV6-5 and TRBJ1-2; 8 nucleotides line up with TRBD1. There are 13 residues in the CDR3. CDR1 is MNHEY and CDR2 is SVGAGI in the germline V gene. The CDR3 DNA sequence: TGTGCCAGCAGTTCCTCCAGGGGGCGGCCGTCAAACTTC. Its protein product is CASSSSRGRPSNF.

This chain uses TRBV4-1 with TRBJ1-2; no definite D call. The CDR3 is 15 amino acids. Germline V lookup: CDR1 MGHRA, CDR2 YSYEKL. V lost 1 base and J lost 2, with 11 bases in between. For the CDR3, the DNA is TGCGCCAGCAGCCAAGTTACGCAGTCGAACTATGGCTACACCTTC. It specifies CASSQVTQSNYGYTF.

The chain recombines TRBV28 with TRBJ1-2; D remains unclear. CDR3 length: 14 amino acids. Germline values: CDR1 MDHEN, CDR2 SYDVKM. Trimming took 3 bases from V and 5 from J, leaving 13 bases between them. The CDR3 DNA reads TGTGCCAGCAGTTTGGTGCCAGGAAGGTATGGCTACACCTTC. Protein: CASSLVPGRYGYTF.

V usage is TRBV28 and J usage is TRBJ1-2; tentatively, D is TRBD1 (6 bases). Germline CDR1 reads MDHEN; CDR2 reads SYDVKM. Trimming removed 1 base from V and 7 bases from J, with 10 bases in between. The CDR3 is made up of 13 amino acids. CDR3 loop: CASSLSGAGGYTF. The CDR3 nucleotides are TGTGCCAGCAGTTTATCAGGGGCGGGTGGCTACACCTTC.

The V call is TRBV7-9, the J call TRBJ2-4, with 11 bases that match TRBD2. This CDR3 is built from 17 residues. Germline CDR1 reads SEHNR; CDR2 reads FQNEAQ (reference sequence). V lost 5 bases, J lost 11 bases, and 17 bases stayed unmatched. The CDR3 nucleotides read TGTGCCAGCAGCCCTCCACCGGGACTAGCGGACTCCTTTGTTCAGTACTTC. Translation gives CASSPPPGLADSFVQYF.

Only one count was recorded for this clone. The rearrangement joins TRBV7-9 to TRBJ2-1; 14 bases fit TRBD2. Looked up from germline, CDR1 is SEHNR and CDR2 is FQNEAQ (reference sequence). J was trimmed by 7 bases and V by 3 bases; bases with no gene match: 8. The CDR3 extends over 17 amino acids. The CDR3 is CASSFLGGTSGSNEQFF. For the CDR3, the DNA is TGTGCCAGCAGCTTCCTGGGTGGGACTAGCGGGAGTAATGAGCAGTTCTTC.

This chain connects TRBV4-2 to TRBJ1-1, with D possibly being TRBD1 (6 bases). This CDR3 has 14 residues. Trimming cost V 4 bases and J 6 bases, with 15 bases left between them. CDR1 and CDR2 (germline): LGHNA, YNFKEQ. Written as DNA, the CDR3 is TGTGCCAGCAGCCCTAGGGGGGGGCTGGCTGAAGCTTTCTTT. As protein: CASSPRGGLAEAFF.

This chain links TRBV4-1 with TRBJ1-1; weak D call: TRBD1 (5 bases). Germline CDR1 is MGHRA and CDR2 is YSYEKL. V was trimmed by 0 bases and J by 4 bases, leaving 15 bases between them. The CDR3 totals 16 residues. CDR3 in DNA: TGCGCCAGCAGCCAAGATTTGGGGGTCGGGAGCACTGAAGCTTTCTTT. Translated, it gives CASSQDLGVGSTEAFF.